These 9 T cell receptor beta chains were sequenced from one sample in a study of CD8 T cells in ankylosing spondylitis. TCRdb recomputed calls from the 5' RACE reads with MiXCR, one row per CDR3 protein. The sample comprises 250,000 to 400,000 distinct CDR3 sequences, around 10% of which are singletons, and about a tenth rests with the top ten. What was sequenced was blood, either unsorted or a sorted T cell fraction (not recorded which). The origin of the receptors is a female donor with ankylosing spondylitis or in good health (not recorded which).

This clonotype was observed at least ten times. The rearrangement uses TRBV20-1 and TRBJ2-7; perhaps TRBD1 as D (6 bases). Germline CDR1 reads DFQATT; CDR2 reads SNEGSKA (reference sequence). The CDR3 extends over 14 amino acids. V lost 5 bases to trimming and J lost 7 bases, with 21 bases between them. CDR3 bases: TGCAGTGCTCACGATCGCAGGGGCCTGAGGGAGCAGTACTTC. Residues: CSAHDRRGLREQYF.

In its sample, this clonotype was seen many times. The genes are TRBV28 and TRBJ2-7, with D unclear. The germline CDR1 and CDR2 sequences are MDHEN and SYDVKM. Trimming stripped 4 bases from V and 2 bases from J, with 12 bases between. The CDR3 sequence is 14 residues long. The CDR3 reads CASSYLTSAYEQYF. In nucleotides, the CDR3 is TGTGCCAGCAGTTACCTAACATCGGCCTACGAGCAGTACTTC.

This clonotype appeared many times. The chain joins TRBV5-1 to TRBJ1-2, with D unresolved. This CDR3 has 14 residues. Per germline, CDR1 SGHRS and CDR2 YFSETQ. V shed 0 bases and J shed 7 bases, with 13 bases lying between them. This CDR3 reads CASSLGRSSGGYTF. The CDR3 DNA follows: TGCGCCAGCAGCTTGGGCCGGTCTAGTGGTGGCTACACCTTC.

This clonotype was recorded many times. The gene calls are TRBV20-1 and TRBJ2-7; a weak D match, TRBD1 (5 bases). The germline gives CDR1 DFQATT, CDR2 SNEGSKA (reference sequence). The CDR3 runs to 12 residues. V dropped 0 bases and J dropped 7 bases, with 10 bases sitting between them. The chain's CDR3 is CSARDRGREQYF. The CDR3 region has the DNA TGCAGTGCTAGAGATAGGGGCAGGGAGCAGTACTTC.

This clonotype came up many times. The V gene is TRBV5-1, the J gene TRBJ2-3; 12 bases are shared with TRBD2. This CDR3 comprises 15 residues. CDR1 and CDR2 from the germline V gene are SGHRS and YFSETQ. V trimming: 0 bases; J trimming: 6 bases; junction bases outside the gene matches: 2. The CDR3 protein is CASSLALAGGDTQYF. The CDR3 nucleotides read TGCGCCAGCAGCTTGGCTCTAGCGGGAGGGGATACGCAGTATTTT.

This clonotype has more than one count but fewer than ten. The CDR3 region has the DNA TGTGCCAGCAGTCCAGTGGGGACTAGCGGCTACGAGCAGTACTTC. It encodes CASSPVGTSGYEQYF. This chain connects TRBV27 to TRBJ2-7; 11 bases map to TRBD2. V shed 5 bases, J shed 3 bases, and the junction held 6 bases outside the gene matches. CDR3 size: 15 residues. Germline assignment: CDR1 MNHEY and CDR2 SMNVEV (reference sequence).

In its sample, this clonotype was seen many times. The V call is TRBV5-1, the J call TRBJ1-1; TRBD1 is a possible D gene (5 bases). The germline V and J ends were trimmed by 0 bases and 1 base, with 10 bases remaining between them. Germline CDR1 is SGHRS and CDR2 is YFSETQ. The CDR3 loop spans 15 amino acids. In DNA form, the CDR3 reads TGCGCCAGCAGCTTGGAGGGACGAAGGAACACTGAAGCTTTCTTT. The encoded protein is CASSLEGRRNTEAFF. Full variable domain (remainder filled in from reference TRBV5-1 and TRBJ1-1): KAGVTQTPRYLIKTRGQQVTLSCSPISGHRSVSWYQQTPGQGLQFLFEYFSETQRNKGNFPGRFSGRQFSNSRSEMNVSTLELGDSALYLCASSLEGRRNTEAFFGQGTRLTVV.

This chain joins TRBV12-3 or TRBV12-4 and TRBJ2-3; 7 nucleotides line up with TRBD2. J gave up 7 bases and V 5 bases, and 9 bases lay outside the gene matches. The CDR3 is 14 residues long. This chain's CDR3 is CASSLTGGRNTQYF. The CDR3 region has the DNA TGTGCCAGCAGTCTGACCGGGGGGAGAAATACGCAGTATTTT.

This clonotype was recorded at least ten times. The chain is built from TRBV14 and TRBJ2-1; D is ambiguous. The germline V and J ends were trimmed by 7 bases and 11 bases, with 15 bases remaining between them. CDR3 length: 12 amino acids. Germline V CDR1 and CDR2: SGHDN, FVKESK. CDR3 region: CASMHLSRKQFF. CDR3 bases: TGTGCCAGCATGCATCTTAGCAGGAAGCAGTTCTTC.